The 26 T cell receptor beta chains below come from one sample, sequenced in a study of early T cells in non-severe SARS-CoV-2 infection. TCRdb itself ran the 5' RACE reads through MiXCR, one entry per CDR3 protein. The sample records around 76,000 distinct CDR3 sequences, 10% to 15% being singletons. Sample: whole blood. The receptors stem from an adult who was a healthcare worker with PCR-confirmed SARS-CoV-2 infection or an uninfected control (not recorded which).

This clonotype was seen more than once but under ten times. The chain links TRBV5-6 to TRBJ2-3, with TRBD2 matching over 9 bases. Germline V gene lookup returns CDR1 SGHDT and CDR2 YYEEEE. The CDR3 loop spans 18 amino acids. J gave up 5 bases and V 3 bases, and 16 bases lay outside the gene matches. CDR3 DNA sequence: TGTGCCAGCAGCTGGGAAGGAGATAGCGGGAGAGATGGAGATACGCAGTATTTT. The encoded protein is CASSWEGDSGRDGDTQYF.

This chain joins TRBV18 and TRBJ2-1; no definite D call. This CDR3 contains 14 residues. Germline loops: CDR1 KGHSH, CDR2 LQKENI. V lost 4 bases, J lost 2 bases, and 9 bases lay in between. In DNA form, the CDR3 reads TGTGCCAGCTCACTCTTAGACACCTACAATGAGCAGTTCTTC. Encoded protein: CASSLLDTYNEQFF. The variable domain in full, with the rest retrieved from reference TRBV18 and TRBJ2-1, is NAGVMQNPRHLVRRRGQEARLRCSPMKGHSHVYWYRQLPEEGLKFMVYLQKENIIDESGMPKERFSAEFPKEGPSILRIQQVVRGDSAAYFCASSLLDTYNEQFFGPGTRLTVL.

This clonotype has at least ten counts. CDR3 sequence reads: CASSLDSSGDNSPLHF. In DNA form, the CDR3 reads TGTGCCAGCAGCTTGGACAGTTCCGGGGATAATTCACCCCTCCACTTT. J is TRBJ1-6 and V is TRBV5-6; D ambiguous. Germline V CDR1 and CDR2: SGHDT, YYEEEE. The ends were cut back, 0 bases at V and 5 bases at J, with 12 bases in the middle. The CDR3 spans 16 residues. Full variable domain (remainder filled in from reference TRBV5-6 and TRBJ1-6): DAGVTQSPTHLIKTRGQQVTLRCSPKSGHDTVSWYQQALGQGPQFIFQYYEEEERQRGNFPDRFSGHQFPNYSSELNVNALLLGDSALYLCASSLDSSGDNSPLHFGNGTRLTVT.

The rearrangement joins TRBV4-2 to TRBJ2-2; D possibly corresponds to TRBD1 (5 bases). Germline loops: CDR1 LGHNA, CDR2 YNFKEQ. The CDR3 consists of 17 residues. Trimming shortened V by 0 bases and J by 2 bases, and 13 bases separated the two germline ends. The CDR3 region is CASSQEGPYLNTGELFF. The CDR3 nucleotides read TGTGCCAGCAGCCAAGAGGGGCCGTACCTCAACACCGGGGAGCTGTTTTTT.

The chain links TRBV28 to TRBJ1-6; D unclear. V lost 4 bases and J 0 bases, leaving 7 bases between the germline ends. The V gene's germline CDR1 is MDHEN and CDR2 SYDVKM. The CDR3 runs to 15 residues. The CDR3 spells CASSWKGSYNSPLHF. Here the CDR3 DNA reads TGTGCCAGCAGTTGGAAGGGCTCCTATAATTCACCCCTCCACTTT.

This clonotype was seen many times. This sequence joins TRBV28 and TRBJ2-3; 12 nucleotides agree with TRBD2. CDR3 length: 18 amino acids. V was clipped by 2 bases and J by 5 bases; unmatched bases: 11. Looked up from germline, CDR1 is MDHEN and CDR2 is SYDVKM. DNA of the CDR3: TGTGCCAGCAGTTTACTGGGACTAGCGGGTGGGGTCATAGATACGCAGTATTTT. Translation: CASSLLGLAGGVIDTQYF. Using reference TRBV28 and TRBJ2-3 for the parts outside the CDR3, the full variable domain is DVKVTQSSRYLVKRTGEKVFLECVQDMDHENMFWYRQDPGLGLRLIYFSYDVKMKEKGDIPEGYSVSREKKERFSLILESASTNQTSMYLCASSLLGLAGGVIDTQYFGPGTRLTVL.

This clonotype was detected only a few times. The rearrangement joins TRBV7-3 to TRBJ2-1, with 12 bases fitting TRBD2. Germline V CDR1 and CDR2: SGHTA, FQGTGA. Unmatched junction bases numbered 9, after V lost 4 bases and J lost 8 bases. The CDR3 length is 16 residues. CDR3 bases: TGTGCCAGCAGCTCCCAGCTAGCGGGAGGGGCTGATGAGCAGTTCTTC. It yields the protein CASSSQLAGGADEQFF.

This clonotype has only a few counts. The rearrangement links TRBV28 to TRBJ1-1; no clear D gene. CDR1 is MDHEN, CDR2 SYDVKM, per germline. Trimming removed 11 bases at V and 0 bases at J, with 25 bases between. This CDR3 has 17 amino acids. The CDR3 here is CASNQIYGQNLNTEAFF. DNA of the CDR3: TGTGCCTCTAACCAAATATATGGGCAAAACTTGAACACTGAAGCTTTCTTT.

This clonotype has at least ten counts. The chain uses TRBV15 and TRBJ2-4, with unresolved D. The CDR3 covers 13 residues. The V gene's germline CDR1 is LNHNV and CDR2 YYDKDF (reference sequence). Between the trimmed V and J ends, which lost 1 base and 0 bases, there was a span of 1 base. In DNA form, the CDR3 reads TGTGCCACCAGCAGAGGAGCCAAAAACATTCAGTACTTC. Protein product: CATSRGAKNIQYF.

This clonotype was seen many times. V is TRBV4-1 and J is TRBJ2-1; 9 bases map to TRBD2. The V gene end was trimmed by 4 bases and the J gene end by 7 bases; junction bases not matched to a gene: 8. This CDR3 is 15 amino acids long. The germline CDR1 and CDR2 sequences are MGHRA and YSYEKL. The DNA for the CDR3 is TGCGCCAGCAGCCCTCTAGCGGGAAGGGGGAATGAGCAGTTCTTC. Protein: CASSPLAGRGNEQFF.

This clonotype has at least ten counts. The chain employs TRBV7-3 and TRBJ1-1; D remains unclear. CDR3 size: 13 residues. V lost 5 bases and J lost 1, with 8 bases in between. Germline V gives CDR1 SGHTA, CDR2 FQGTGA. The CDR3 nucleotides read TGTGCCAGCAGCCCAGGACGGAACACTGAAGCTTTCTTT. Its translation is CASSPGRNTEAFF. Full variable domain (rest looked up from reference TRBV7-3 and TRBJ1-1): GAGVSQTPSNKVTEKGKYVELRCDPISGHTALYWYRQSLGQGPEFLIYFQGTGAADDSGLPNDRFFAVRPEGSVSTLKIQRTERGDSAVYLCASSPGRNTEAFFGQGTRLTVV.

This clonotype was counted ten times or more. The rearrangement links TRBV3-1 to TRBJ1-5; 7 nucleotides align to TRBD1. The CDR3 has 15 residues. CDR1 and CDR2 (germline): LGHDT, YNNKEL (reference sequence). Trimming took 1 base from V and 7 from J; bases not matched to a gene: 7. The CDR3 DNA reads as TGTGCCAGCAGCCAAGCGACAGGGAACGGGCAGCCCCAGCATTTT. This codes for CASSQATGNGQPQHF.

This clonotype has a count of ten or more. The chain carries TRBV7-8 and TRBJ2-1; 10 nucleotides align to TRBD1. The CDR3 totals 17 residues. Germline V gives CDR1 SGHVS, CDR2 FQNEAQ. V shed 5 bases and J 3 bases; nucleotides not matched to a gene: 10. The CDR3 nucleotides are TGTGCCAGCAGCACTGGACGACAGGGGGCGATCTACAATGAGCAGTTCTTC. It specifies CASSTGRQGAIYNEQFF. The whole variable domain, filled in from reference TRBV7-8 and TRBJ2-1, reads GAGVSQSPRYKVAKRGQDVALRCDPISGHVSLFWYQQALGQGPEFLTYFQNEAQLDKSGLPSDRFFAERPEGSVSTLKIQRTQQEDSAVYLCASSTGRQGAIYNEQFFGPGTRLTVL.

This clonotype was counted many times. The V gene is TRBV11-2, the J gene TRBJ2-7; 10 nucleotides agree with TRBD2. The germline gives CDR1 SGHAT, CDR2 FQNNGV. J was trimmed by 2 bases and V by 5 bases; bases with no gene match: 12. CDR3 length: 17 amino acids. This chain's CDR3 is CASSPGAGTSGTYEQYF. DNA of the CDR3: TGTGCCAGCAGCCCGGGCGCCGGAACTAGCGGGACCTACGAGCAGTACTTC.

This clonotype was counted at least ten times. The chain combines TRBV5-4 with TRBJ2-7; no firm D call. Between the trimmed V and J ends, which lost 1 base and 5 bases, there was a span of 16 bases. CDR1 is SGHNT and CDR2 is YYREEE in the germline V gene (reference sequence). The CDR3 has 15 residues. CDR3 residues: CASSLPSTAFDEQYF. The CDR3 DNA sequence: TGTGCCAGCAGCTTGCCGTCTACCGCCTTCGACGAGCAGTACTTC.

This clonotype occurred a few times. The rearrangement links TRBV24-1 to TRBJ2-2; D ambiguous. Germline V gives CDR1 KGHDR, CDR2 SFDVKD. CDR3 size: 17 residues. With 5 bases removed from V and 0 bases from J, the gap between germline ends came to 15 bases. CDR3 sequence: CATSVRRAHANTGELFF. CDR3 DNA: TGTGCCACCAGTGTGCGCCGGGCACACGCGAACACCGGGGAGCTGTTTTTT.

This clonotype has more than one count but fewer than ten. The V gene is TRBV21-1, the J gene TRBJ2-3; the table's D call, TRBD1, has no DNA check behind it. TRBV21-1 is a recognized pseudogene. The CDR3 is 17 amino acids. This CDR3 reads CASSKGQGKTSTDTQYF. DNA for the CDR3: TGTGCCAGCAGCAAAGGACAGGGCAAGACTAGCACAGATACGCAGTATTTT.

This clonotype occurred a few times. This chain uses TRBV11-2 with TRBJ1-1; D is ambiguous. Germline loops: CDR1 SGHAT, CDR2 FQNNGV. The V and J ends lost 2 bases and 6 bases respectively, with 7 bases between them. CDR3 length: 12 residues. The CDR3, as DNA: TGTGCCAGCAGCTTATTCCGCGCTGAAGCTTTCTTT. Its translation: CASSLFRAEAFF.

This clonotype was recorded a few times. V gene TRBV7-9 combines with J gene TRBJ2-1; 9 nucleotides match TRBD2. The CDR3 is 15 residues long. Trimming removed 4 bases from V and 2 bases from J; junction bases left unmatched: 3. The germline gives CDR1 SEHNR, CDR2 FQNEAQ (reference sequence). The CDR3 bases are TGTGCCAGCAGCTATAGCGGGAGTACCTACAATGAGCAGTTCTTC. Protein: CASSYSGSTYNEQFF. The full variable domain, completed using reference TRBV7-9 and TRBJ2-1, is DTGVSQNPRHKITKRGQNVTFRCDPISEHNRLYWYRQTLGQGPEFLTYFQNEAQLEKSRLLSDRFSAERPKGSFSTLEIQRTEQGDSAMYLCASSYSGSTYNEQFFGPGTRLTVL.

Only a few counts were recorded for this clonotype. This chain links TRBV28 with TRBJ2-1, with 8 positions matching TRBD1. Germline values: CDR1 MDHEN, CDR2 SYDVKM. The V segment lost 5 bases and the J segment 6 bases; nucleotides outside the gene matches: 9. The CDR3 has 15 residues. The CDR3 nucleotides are TGTGCCAGCAGTCGAGACAGGGGCCTCCTCAATGAGCAGTTCTTC. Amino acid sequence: CASSRDRGLLNEQFF.

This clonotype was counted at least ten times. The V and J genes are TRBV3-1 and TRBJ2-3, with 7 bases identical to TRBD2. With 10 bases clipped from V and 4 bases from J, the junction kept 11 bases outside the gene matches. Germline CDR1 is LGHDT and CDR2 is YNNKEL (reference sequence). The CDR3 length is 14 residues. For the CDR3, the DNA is TGTGCCACCTCCGCTAGCGGAATCCCAGATACGCAGTATTTT. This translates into CATSASGIPDTQYF.

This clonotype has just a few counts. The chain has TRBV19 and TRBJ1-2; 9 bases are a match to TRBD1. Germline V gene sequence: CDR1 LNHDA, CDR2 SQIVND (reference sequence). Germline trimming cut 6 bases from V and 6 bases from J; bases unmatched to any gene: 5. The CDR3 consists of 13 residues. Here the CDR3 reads CASSTGQGNGYTF. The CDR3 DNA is TGTGCCAGTAGCACGGGACAGGGTAATGGCTACACCTTC.

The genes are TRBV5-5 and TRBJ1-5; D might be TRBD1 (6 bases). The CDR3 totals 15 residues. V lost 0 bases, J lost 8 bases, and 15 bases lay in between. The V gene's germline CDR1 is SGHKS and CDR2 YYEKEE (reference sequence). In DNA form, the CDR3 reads TGTGCCAGCAGCTTGGTTCCCCAGGGGAGGGAGCCCCAGCATTTT. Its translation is CASSLVPQGREPQHF.

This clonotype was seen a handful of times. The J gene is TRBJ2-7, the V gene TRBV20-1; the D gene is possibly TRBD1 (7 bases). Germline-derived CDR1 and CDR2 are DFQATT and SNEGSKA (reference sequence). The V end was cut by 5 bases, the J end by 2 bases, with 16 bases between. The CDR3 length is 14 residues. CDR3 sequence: CSAALLRGAYEQYF. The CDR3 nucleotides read TGCAGTGCTGCTCTTCTCAGGGGGGCCTACGAGCAGTACTTC.

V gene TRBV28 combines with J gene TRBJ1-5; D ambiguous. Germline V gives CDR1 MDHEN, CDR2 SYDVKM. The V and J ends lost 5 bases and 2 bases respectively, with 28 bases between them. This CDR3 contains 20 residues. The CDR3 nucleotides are TGTGCCAGCAGTACGCCGGCACCAGATGCAATGATATATGGCAATCAGCCCCAGCATTTT. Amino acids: CASSTPAPDAMIYGNQPQHF. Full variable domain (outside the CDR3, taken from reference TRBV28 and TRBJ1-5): DVKVTQSSRYLVKRTGEKVFLECVQDMDHENMFWYRQDPGLGLRLIYFSYDVKMKEKGDIPEGYSVSREKKERFSLILESASTNQTSMYLCASSTPAPDAMIYGNQPQHFGDGTRLSIL.

CDR3 residues: CASRTGTMINTGELFF. The CDR3 DNA reads TGTGCCAGCAGAACCGGGACGATGATTAACACCGGGGAGCTGTTTTTT. J is TRBJ2-2 and V is TRBV6-1; either TRBD1 or TRBD2 may supply D (5 bases each). Trimming shortened V by 6 bases and J by 2 bases, and 16 bases separated the two germline ends. The CDR3 consists of 16 residues. Germline CDR1 is MNHNS and CDR2 is SASEGT.